This T cell receptor (beta chain) was recorded in a study of CD8 T cells in ankylosing spondylitis. Study results and limitations: Disease-linked clones were found to be CD8+ and relatively rare in peripheral blood. Both synovial fluid and blood in reactive arthritis had previously been reported to carry some motif variants.

Note on this clonotype: The antigen is unknown.

The TCR beta libraries were generated through quantitative 5'-RACE incorporating molecular barcodes. TCRdb independently ran MiXCR on the 5' RACE reads; one entry per CDR3 protein. The sample shows under 300,000 distinct CDR3 sequences, about 10% of them seen only once. Germline loops: CDR1 SGHRS, CDR2 YFSETQ. The CDR3 contains 13 residues. The V gene lost 1 base and the J gene lost 10 bases, with 14 bases spanning the gap. This TCR came from a male donor with ankylosing spondylitis or in good health (not recorded which). Material: blood, either unsorted or a sorted T cell fraction (not recorded which). J is TRBJ1-2 and V is TRBV5-1; weak D call: TRBD1 (5 bases). The CDR3 sequence is CASSLWQGLDYTF. CDR3 in DNA: TGCGCCAGCAGCTTGTGGCAGGGTTTAGACTACACCTTC.